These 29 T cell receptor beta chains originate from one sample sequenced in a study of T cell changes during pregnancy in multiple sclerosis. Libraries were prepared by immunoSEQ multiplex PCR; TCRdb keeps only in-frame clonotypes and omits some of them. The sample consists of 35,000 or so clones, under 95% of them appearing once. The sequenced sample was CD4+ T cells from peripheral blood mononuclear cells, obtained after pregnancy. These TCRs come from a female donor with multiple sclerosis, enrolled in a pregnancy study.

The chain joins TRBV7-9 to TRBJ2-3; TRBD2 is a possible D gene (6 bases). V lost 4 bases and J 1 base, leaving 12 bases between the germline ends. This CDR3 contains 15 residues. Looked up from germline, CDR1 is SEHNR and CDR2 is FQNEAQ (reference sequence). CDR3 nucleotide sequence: TGTGCCAGCAGCTACCGGGAGAGGGGCACAGATACGCAGTATTTT. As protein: CASSYRERGTDTQYF. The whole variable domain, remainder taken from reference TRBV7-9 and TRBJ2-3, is DTGVSQNPRHKITKRGQNVTFRCDPISEHNRLYWYRQTLGQGPEFLTYFQNEAQLEKSRLLSDRFSAERPKGSFSTLEIQRTEQGDSAMYLCASSYRERGTDTQYFGPGTRLTVL.

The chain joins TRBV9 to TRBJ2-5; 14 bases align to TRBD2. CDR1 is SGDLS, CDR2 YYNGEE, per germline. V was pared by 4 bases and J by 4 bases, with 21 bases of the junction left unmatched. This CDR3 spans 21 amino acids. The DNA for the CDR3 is TGTGCCAGCAGCCCCCGTCCCCAGAGGGTGACTAGCGGGGGGGGAGGAGAGACCCAGTACTTC. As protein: CASSPRPQRVTSGGGGETQYF.

CDR3 region: CASSLRRGNGQPQHF. The CDR3 DNA sequence: TGTGCCAGCAGCCTTAGACGGGGAAACGGCCAGCCCCAGCATTTT. The chain uses TRBV28 and TRBJ1-5; D unclear. The CDR3 has 15 amino acids. Germline values: CDR1 MDHEN, CDR2 SYDVKM. Trimming stripped 6 bases from V and 7 bases from J, with 19 bases between.

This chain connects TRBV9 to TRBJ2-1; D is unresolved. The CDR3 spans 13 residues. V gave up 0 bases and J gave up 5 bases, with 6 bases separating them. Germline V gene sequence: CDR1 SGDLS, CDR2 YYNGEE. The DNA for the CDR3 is TGTGCCAGCAGCGTAGTCCCAGACAATGAGCAGTTCTTC. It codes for CASSVVPDNEQFF.

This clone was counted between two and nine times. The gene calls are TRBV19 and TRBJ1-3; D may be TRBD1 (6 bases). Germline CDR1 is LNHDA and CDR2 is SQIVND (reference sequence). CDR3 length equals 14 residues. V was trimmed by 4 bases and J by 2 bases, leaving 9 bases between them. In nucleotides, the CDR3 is TGTGCCAGTAGTAGAGGGGGTCCTGGAAACACCATATATTTT. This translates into CASSRGGPGNTIYF.

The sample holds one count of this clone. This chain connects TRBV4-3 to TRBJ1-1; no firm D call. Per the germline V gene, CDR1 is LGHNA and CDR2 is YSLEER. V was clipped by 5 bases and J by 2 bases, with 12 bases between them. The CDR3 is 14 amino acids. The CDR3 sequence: CASSVGIANTEAFF. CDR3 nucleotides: TGCGCCAGCAGCGTCGGGATAGCAAACACTGAAGCTTTCTTT.

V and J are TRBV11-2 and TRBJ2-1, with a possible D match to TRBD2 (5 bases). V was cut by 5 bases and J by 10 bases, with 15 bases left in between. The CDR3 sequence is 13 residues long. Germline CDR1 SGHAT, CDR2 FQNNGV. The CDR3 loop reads CASSRGLGQEQFF. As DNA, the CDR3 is TGTGCCAGCAGCCGGGGTCTTGGGCAGGAGCAGTTCTTC. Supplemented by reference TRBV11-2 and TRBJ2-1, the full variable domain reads EAGVAQSPRYKIIEKRQSVAFWCNPISGHATLYWYQQILGQGPKLLIQFQNNGVVDDSQLPKDRFSAERLKGVDSTLKIQPAKLEDSAVYLCASSRGLGQEQFFGPGTRLTVL.

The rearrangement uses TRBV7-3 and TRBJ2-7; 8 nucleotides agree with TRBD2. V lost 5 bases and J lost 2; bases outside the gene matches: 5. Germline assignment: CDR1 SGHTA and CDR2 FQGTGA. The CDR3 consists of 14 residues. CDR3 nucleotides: TGTGCCAGCAGCACAGGACTAGCTCCCTACGAGCAGTACTTC. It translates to CASSTGLAPYEQYF.

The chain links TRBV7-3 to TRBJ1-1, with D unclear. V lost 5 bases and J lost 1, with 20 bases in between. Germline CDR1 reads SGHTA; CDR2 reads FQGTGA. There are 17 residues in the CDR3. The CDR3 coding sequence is TGTGCCAGCAGCATGGGTTCAGCAGGTATGGCGAACACTGAAGCTTTCTTT. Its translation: CASSMGSAGMANTEAFF.

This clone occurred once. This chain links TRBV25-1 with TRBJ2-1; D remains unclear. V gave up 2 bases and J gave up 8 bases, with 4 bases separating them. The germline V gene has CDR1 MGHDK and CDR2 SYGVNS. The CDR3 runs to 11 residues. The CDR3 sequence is CASSESHEQFF. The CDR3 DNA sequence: TGTGCCAGCAGTGAAAGCCATGAGCAGTTCTTC.

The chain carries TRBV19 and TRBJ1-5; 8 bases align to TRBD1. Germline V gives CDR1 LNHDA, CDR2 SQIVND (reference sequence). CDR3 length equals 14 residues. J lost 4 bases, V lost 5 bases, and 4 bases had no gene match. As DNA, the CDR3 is TGTGCCAGTAGTGAAGGGACAGGAAATCAGCCCCAGCATTTT. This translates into CASSEGTGNQPQHF. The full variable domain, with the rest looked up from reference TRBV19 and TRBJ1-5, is DGGITQSPKYLFRKEGQNVTLSCEQNLNHDAMYWYRQDPGQGLRLIYYSQIVNDFQKGDIAEGYSVSREKKESFPLTVTSAQKNPTAFYLCASSEGTGNQPQHFGDGTRLSIL.

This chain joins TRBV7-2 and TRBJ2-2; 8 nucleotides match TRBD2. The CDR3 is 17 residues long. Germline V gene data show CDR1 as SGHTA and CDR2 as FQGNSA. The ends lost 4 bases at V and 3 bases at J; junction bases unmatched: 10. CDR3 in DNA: TGTGCCAGCAGCTGGCCGGTTAGCGGGGCTTACACCGGGGAGCTGTTTTTT. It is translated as CASSWPVSGAYTGELFF.

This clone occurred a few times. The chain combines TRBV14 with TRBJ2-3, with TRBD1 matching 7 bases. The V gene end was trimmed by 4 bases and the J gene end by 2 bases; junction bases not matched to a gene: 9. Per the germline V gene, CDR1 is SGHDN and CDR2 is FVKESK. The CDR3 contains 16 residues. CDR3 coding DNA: TGTGCCAGCAGCCTGATGACAGGGTTGAACACAGATACGCAGTATTTT. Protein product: CASSLMTGLNTDTQYF. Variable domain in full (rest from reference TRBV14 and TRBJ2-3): EAGVTQFPSHSVIEKGQTVTLRCDPISGHDNLYWYRRVMGKEIKFLLHFVKESKQDESGMPNNRFLAERTGGTYSTLKVQPAELEDSGVYFCASSLMTGLNTDTQYFGPGTRLTVL.

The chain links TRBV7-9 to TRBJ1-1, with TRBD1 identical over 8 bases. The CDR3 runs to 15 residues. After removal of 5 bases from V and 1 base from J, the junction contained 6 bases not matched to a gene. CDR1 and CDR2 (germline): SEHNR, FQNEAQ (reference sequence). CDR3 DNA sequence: TGTGCCAGCAGCCTAGGACAGGGCGAGAACACTGAAGCTTTCTTT. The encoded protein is CASSLGQGENTEAFF.

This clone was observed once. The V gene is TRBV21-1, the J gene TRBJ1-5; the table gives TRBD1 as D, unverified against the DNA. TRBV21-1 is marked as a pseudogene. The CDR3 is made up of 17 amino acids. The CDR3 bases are TGTGCCAGCAGCAAAGCGGCAGGGATACGGCACAATCAGCCCCAGCATTTT. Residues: CASSKAAGIRHNQPQHF.

CDR3 loop: CASSLYGQNTEAFF. The CDR3 DNA reads as TGTGCCAGCAGCTTATACGGACAGAACACTGAAGCTTTCTTT. The chain has TRBV7-3 and TRBJ1-1, with D tentatively TRBD1 (5 bases). The CDR3 contains 14 residues. Trimming removed 2 bases from V and 1 base from J, with 8 bases in between. Germline values: CDR1 SGHTA, CDR2 FQGTGA.

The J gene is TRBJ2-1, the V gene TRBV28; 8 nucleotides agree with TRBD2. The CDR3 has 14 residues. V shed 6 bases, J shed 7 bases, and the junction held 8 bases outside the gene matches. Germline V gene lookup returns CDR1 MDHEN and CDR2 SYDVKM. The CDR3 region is CASRVSGRMNEQFF. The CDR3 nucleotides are TGTGCCAGCAGGGTAAGCGGGAGAATGAATGAGCAGTTCTTC.

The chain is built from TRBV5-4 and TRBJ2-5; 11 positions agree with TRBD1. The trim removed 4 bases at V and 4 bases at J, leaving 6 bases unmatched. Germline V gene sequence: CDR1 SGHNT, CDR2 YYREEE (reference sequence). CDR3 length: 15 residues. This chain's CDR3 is CASSTGDRGRETQYF. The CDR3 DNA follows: TGTGCCAGCAGCACTGGGGACAGGGGGAGAGAGACCCAGTACTTC.

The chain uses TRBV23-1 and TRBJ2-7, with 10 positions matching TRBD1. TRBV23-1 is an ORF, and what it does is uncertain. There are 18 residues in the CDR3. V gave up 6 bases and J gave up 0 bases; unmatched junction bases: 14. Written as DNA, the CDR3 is TGCGCCAGCAGCGACAGGGGGCAGGGACGCCAGAGCTCCTACGAGCAGTACTTC. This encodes CASSDRGQGRQSSYEQYF.

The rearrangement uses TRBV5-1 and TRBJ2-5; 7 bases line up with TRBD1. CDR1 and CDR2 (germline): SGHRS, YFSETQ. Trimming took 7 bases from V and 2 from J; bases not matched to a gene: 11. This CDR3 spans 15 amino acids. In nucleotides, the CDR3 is TGCGCCAGCCGGGACAGAATTATTGCTCAAGAGACCCAGTACTTC. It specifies CASRDRIIAQETQYF.

CDR3 loop: CATSRTPGAANEKLFF. The DNA of the CDR3 is TGTGCCACCAGCAGGACCCCTGGGGCGGCTAATGAAAAACTGTTTTTT. V and J are TRBV15 and TRBJ1-4, with D perhaps matching TRBD1 (5 bases). Germline V lookup: CDR1 LNHNV, CDR2 YYDKDF (reference sequence). Trimming stripped 3 bases from V and 3 bases from J, with 14 bases between. The CDR3 spans 16 residues.

CDR3 in amino acids: CASSHPSYGYTF. Written as DNA, the CDR3 is TGCGCCAGCAGCCACCCTAGCTATGGCTACACCTTC. This chain uses TRBV4-3 with TRBJ1-2, with D unclear. The germline V gene encodes CDR1 LGHNA and CDR2 YSLEER. This CDR3 has 12 residues. Trimming took off 3 bases at V and 4 bases at J, with 6 bases between the two ends.

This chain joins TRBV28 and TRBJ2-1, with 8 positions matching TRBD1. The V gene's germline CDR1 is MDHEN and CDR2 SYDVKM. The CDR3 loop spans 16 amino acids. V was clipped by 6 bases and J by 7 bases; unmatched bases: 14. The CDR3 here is CASRTQQGTGSNEQFF. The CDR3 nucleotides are TGTGCCAGCAGAACACAACAGGGGACAGGCTCAAATGAGCAGTTCTTC. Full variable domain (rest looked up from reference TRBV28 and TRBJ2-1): DVKVTQSSRYLVKRTGEKVFLECVQDMDHENMFWYRQDPGLGLRLIYFSYDVKMKEKGDIPEGYSVSREKKERFSLILESASTNQTSMYLCASRTQQGTGSNEQFFGPGTRLTVL.

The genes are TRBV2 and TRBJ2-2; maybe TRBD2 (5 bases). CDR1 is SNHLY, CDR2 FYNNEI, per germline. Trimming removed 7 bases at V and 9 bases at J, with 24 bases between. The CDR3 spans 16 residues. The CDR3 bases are TGTGCCAGCACCCCCGACCAACGCGCAACGGGGAGGGAGCTGTTTTTT. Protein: CASTPDQRATGRELFF.

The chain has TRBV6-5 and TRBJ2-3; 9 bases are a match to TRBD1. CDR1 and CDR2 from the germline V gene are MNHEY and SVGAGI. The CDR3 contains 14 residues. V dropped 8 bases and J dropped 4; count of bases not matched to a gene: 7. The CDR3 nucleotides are TGTGCCAGCGAAGATACAGGGGGCGCAGATACGCAGTATTTT. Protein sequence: CASEDTGGADTQYF.

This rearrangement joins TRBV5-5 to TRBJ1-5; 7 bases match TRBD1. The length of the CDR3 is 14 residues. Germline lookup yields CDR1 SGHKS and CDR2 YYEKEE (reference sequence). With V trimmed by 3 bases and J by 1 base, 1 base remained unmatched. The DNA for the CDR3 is TGTGCCAGCAGCTGGGACAGCAGCAATCAGCCCCAGCATTTT. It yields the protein CASSWDSSNQPQHF.

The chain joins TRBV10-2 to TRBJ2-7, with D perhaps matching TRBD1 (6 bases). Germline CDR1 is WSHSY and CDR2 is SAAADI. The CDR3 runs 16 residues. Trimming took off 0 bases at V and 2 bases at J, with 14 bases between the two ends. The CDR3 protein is CASSESWDTNPYEQYF. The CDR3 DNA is TGCGCCAGCAGTGAGTCATGGGACACGAACCCCTACGAGCAGTACTTC.

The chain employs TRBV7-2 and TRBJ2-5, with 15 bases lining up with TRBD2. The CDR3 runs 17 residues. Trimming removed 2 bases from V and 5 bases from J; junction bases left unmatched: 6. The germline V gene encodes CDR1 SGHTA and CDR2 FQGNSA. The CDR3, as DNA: TGTGCCAGCAGCTTACGAGGACTAGCGGGGGGGTGGGAGACCCAGTACTTC. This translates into CASSLRGLAGGWETQYF. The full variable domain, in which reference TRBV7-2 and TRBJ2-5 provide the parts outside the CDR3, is GAGVSQSPSNKVTEKGKDVELRCDPISGHTALYWYRQSLGQGLEFLIYFQGNSAPDKSGLPSDRFSAERTGGSVSTLTIQRTQQEDSAVYLCASSLRGLAGGWETQYFGPGTRLLVL.

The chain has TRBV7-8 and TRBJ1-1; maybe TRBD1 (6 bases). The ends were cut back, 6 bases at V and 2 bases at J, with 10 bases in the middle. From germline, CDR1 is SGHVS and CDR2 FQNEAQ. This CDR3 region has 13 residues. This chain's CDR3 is CASRGQPNTEAFF. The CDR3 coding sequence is TGTGCCAGCAGAGGACAGCCAAACACTGAAGCTTTCTTT.